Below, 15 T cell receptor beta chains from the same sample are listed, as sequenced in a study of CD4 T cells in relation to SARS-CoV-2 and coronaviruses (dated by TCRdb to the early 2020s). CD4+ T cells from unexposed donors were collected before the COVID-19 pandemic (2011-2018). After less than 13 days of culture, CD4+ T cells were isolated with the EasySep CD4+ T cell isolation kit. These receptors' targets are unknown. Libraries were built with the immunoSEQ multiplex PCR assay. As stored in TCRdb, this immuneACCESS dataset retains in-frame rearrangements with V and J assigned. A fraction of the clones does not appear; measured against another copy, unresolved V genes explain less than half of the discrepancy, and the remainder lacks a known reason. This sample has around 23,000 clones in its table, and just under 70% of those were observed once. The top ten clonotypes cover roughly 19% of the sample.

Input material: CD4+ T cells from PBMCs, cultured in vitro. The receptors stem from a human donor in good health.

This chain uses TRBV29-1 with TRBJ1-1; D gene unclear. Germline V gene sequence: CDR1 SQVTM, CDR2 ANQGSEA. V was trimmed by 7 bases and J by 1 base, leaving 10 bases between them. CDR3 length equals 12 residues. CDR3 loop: CSARTQNTEAFF. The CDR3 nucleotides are TGCAGCGCCCGTACCCAGAACACTGAAGCTTTCTTT.

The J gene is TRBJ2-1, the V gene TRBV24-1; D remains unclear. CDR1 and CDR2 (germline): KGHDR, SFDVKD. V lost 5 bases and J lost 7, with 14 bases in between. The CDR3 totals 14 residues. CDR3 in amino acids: CATSAPPPGNEQFF. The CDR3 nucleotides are TGTGCCACCAGTGCGCCGCCCCCCGGGAATGAGCAGTTCTTC.

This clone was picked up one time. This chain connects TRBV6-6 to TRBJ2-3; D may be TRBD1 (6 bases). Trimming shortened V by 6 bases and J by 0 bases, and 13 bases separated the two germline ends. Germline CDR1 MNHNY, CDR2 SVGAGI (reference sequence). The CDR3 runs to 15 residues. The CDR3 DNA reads TGTGCCAGCAGCCGGACAGAAGCGAGCACAGATACGCAGTATTTT. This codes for CASSRTEASTDTQYF.

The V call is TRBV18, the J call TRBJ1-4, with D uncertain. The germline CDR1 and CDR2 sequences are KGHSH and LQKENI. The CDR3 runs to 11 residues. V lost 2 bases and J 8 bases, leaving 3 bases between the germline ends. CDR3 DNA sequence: TGTGCCAGCTCACCAGGAGAAAAACTGTTTTTT. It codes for CASSPGEKLFF.

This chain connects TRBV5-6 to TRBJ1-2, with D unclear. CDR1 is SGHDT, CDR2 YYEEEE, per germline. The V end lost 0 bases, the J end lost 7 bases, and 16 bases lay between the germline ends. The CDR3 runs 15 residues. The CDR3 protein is CASSLVAGGLGGYTF. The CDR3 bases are TGTGCCAGCAGCTTGGTCGCAGGTGGTTTGGGTGGCTACACCTTC.

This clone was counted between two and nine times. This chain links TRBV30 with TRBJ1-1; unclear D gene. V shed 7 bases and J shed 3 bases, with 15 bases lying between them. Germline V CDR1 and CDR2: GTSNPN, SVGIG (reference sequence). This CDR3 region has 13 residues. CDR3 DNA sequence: TGTGCCTTCGATGGAGGCAGGTACACTGAAGCTTTCTTT. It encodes CAFDGGRYTEAFF.

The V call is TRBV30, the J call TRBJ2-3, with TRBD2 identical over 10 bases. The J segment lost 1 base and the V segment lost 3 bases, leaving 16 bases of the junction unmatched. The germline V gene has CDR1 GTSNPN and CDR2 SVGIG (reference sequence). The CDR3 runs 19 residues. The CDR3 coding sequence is TGTGCCTGGAGAGCCCCTCTAGCGGGAGCTCCTCCAGGCACAGATACGCAGTATTTT. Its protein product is CAWRAPLAGAPPGTDTQYF.

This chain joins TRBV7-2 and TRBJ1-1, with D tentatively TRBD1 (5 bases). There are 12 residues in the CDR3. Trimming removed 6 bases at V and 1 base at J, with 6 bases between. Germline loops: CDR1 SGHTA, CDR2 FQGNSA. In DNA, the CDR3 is TGTGCCAGCAGTAGGGGGAACACTGAAGCTTTCTTT. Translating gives CASSRGNTEAFF.

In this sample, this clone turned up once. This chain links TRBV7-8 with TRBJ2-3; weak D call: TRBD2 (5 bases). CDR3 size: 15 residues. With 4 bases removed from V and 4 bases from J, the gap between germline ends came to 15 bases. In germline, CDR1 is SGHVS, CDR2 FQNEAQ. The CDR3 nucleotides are TGTGCCAGCAGCTCACCCCCAGCGGTCCCAGATACGCAGTATTTT. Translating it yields CASSSPPAVPDTQYF.

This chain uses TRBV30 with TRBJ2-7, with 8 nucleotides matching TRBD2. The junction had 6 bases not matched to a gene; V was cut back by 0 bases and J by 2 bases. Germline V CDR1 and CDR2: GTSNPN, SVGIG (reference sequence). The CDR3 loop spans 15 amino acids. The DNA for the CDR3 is TGTGCCTGGAGTGTACACGGGGGGGATCCCTACGAGCAGTACTTC. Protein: CAWSVHGGDPYEQYF.

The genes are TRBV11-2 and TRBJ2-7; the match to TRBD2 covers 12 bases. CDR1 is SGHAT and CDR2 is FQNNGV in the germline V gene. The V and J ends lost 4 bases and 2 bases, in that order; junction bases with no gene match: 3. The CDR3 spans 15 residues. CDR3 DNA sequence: TGTGCCAGCAGCTCCCTAGCGGGAGGGCCCTACGAGCAGTACTTC. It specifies CASSSLAGGPYEQYF.

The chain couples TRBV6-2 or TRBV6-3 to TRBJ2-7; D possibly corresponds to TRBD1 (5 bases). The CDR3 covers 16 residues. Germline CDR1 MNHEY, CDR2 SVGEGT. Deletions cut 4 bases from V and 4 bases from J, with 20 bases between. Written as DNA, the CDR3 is TGTGCCAGCAGTTCCCCGGACCCGACAGTCCTTTACGAGCAGTACTTC. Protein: CASSSPDPTVLYEQYF.

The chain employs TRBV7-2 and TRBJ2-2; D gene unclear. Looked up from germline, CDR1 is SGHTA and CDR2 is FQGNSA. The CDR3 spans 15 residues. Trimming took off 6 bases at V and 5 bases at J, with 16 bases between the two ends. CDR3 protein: CASSIRGVGTGELFF. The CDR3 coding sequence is TGTGCCAGCAGTATACGTGGGGTTGGGACCGGGGAGCTGTTTTTT.

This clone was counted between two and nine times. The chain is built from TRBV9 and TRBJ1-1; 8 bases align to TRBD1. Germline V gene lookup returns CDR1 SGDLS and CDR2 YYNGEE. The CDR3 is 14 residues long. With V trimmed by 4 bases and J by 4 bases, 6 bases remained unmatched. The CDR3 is CASSPRTGITEAFF. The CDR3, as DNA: TGTGCCAGCAGCCCGAGGACAGGGATCACTGAAGCTTTCTTT.

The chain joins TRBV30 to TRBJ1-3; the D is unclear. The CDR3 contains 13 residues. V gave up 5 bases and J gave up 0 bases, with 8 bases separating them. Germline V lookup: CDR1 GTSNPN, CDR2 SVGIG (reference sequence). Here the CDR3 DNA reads TGTGCCTGGGTAGGCTTCTCTGGAAACACCATATATTTT. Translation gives CAWVGFSGNTIYF. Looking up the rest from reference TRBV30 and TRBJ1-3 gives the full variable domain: SQTIHQWPATLVQPVGSPLSLECTVEGTSNPNLYWYRQAAGRGLQLLFYSVGIGQISSEVPQNLSASRPQDRQFILSSKKLLLSDSGFYLCAWVGFSGNTIYFGEGSWLTVV.